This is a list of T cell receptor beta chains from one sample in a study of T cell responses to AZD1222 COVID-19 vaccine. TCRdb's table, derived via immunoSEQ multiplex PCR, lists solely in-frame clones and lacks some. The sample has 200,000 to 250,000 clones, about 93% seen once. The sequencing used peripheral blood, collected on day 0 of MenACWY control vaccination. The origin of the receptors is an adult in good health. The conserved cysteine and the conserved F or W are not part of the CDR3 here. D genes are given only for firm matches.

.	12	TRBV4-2	ASSQEGRNSPLH
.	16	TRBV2	ASSEARTSDSGANVLT
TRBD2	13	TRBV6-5	ASSPTAGGQDTQY
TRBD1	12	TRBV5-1	ASSRGQGTDTQY
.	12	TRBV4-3	ASSQDHGNTEAF
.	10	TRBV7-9	ASSRMNQPQH
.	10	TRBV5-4	ASSRGDQPQH
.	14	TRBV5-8	ASSLADSRRGRGYT
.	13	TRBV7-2	ASSSSQGPGNTIY
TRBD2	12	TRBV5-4	ASSSGGSYNEQF
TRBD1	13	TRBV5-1	ASSLGTGLNEKLF
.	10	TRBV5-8	ASTVIRTSAF
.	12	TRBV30	AWSRGTANYGYT
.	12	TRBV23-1	ASSHHALRRGYT
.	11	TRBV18	ASSDDRFKAQH
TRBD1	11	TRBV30	AWSGTGTNEQF
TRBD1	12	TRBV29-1	SVAQGVGLETQY
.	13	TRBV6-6	ASSYVQGKVAEAF
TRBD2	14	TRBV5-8	ASTIRTGGGTDTQY
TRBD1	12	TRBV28	ASSLTTGVTEAF
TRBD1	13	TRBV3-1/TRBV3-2	ASSRDRDAQETQY
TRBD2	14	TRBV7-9	ASAPWKSGGATEQF
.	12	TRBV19	ASSIMGGNTEAF
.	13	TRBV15	ATSRDQGGGSPLH
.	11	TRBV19	ASMALWYREAF
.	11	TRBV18	ASSPPGNYGYT